These 5 T cell receptor beta chains were sequenced from one sample in a study of blood T cell repertoires in COVID-19. Assay: immunoSEQ multiplex PCR; the TCRdb copy retains only in-frame clones and omits some. The repertoire holds about 380,000 clones, more than 65% seen once, with approximately 1% in the top ten. Sample: peripheral blood. The receptors here all came from a human donor with acute or convalescent COVID-19. The donor label of this sample is uncertain.

The chain uses TRBV4-1 and TRBJ1-1; 7 nucleotides align to TRBD1. Losses at the gene ends were 4 bases for V and 4 bases for J; bases not matched to a gene: 6. CDR1 is MGHRA and CDR2 is YSYEKL in the germline V gene. This CDR3 has 14 amino acids. As DNA, the CDR3 is TGCGCCAGCAGCCCCGACAGGGCGACCACTGAAGCTTTCTTT. Amino acid sequence: CASSPDRATTEAFF.

The chain couples TRBV7-8 to TRBJ1-3; TRBD1 agrees at 7 bases. CDR1 and CDR2 (germline): SGHVS, FQNEAQ. This CDR3 has 16 residues. J was trimmed by 0 bases and V by 4 bases; bases with no gene match: 6. The CDR3 sequence is CASSSTGKSSGNTIYF. DNA of the CDR3: TGTGCCAGCAGCTCGACAGGGAAGAGCTCTGGAAACACCATATATTTT.

V gene TRBV19 combines with J gene TRBJ1-5; TRBD1 matches at 7 bases. Germline trimming cut 7 bases from V and 6 bases from J; bases unmatched to any gene: 12. Germline V gene lookup returns CDR1 LNHDA and CDR2 SQIVND (reference sequence). The CDR3 is 15 amino acids. DNA for the CDR3: TGTGCCAGTACCCCAGACAGGGCCGGACGTCAGCCCCAGCATTTT. Translating gives CASTPDRAGRQPQHF.

The rearrangement joins TRBV2 to TRBJ1-1, with D uncertain. Deletions cut 5 bases from V and 3 bases from J, with 4 bases between. CDR3 size: 11 residues. Germline loops: CDR1 SNHLY, CDR2 FYNNEI. DNA of the CDR3: TGTGCCAGCAGTTACTACACTGAAGCTTTCTTT. It translates to CASSYYTEAFF. The full variable domain, with the rest looked up from reference TRBV2 and TRBJ1-1, is EPEVTQTPSHQVTQMGQEVILRCVPISNHLYFYWYRQILGQKVEFLVSFYNNEISEKSEIFDDQFSVERPDGSNFTLKIRSTKLEDSAMYFCASSYYTEAFFGQGTRLTVV.

The chain recombines TRBV6-5 with TRBJ1-2; 7 bases align to TRBD1. V gave up 0 bases and J gave up 2 bases; unmatched junction bases: 6. From germline, CDR1 is MNHEY and CDR2 SVGAGI. The CDR3 runs to 16 residues. The CDR3 spells CASSYSRGGMNYGYTF. In DNA, the CDR3 is TGTGCCAGCAGTTACTCACGAGGGGGCATGAACTATGGCTACACCTTC.